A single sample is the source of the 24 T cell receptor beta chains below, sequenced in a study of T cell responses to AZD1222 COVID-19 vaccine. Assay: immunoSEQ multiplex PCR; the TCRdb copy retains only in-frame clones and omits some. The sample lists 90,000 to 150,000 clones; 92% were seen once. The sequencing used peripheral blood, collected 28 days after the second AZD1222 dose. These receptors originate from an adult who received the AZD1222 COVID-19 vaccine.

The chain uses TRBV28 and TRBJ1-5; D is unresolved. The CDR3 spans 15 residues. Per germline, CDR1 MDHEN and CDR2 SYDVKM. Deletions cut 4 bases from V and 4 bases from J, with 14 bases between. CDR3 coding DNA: TGTGCCAGCAGTTGGAGACCCAATACAAATCAGCCCCAGCATTTT. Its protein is CASSWRPNTNQPQHF.

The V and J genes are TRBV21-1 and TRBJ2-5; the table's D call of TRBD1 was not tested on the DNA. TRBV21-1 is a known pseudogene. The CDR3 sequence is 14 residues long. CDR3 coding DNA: TGTGCCAGCATGGAGTTTTCCAGGGAAGAGACCCAGTACTTC. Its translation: CASMEFSREETQYF.

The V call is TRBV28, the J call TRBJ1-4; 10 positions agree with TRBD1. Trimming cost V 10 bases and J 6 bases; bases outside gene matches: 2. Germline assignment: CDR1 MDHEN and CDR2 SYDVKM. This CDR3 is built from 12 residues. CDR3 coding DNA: TGTGCCACCGGGACAGGGGATGAAAAACTGTTTTTT. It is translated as CATGTGDEKLFF.

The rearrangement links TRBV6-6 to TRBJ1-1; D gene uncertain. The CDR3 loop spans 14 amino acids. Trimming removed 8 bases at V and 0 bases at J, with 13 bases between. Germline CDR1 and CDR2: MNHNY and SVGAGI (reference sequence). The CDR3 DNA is TGTGCCAGCTGGATAGACAATTTGAACACTGAAGCTTTCTTT. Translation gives CASWIDNLNTEAFF.

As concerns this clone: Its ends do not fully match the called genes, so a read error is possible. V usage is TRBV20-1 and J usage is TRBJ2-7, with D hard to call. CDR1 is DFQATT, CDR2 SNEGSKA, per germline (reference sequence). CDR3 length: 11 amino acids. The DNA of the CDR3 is TGCAGTGCCGGAGTATCCTCCGAGCAGTACTTC. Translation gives CSAGVSSEQYF.

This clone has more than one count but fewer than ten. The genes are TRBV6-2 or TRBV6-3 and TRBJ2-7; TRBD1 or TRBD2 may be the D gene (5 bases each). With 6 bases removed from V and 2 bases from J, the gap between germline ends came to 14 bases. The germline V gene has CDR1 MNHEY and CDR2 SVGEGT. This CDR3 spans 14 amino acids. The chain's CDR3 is CASSLRDGPYEQYF. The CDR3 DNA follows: TGTGCCAGCAGCCTACGGGACGGCCCCTACGAGCAGTACTTC.

CDR3 DNA sequence: TGCGCCAGCAGTGGGGACCGCAACCGGAACACCGGGGAGCTGTTTTTT. This encodes CASSGDRNRNTGELFF. The V call is TRBV10-1, the J call TRBJ2-2, with D possibly called TRBD1 or TRBD2 (5 bases each). In germline, CDR1 is WNHNN, CDR2 SYGVQD (reference sequence). Deletions cut 4 bases from V and 1 base from J, with 13 bases between. There are 16 residues in the CDR3.

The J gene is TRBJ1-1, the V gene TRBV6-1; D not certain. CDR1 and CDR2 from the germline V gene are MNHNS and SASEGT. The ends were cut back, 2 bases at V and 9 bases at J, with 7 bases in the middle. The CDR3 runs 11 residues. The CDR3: CASSETLQAFF. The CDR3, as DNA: TGTGCCAGCAGTGAAACCCTGCAAGCTTTCTTT.

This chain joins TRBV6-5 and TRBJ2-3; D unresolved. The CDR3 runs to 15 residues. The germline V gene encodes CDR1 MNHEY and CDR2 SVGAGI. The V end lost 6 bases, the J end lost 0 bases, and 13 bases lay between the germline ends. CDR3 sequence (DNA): TGTGCCAGCAGAAACTCTGGCACCAGCACAGATACGCAGTATTTT. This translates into CASRNSGTSTDTQYF.

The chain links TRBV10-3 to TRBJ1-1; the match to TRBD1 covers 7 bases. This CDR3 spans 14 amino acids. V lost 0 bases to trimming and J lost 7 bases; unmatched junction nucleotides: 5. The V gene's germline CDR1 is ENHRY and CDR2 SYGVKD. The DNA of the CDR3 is TGTGCCATCAGTGAGTCTGCCAGGGGGAATGAAGCTTTCTTT. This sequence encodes CAISESARGNEAFF.

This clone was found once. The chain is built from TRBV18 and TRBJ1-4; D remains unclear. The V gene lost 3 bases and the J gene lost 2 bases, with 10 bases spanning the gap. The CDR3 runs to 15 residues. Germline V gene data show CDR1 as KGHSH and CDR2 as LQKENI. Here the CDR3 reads CASSPMRDTNEKLFF. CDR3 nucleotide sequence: TGTGCCAGCTCACCTATGAGGGATACTAATGAAAAACTGTTTTTT. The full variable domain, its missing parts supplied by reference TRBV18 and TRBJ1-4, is NAGVMQNPRHLVRRRGQEARLRCSPMKGHSHVYWYRQLPEEGLKFMVYLQKENIIDESGMPKERFSAEFPKEGPSILRIQQVVRGDSAAYFCASSPMRDTNEKLFFGSGTQLSVL.

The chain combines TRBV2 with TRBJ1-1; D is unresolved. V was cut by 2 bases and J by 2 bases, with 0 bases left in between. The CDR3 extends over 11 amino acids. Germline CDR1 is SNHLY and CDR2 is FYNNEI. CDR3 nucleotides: TGTGCCAGCAGTGAAAACACTGAAGCTTTCTTT. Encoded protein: CASSENTEAFF.

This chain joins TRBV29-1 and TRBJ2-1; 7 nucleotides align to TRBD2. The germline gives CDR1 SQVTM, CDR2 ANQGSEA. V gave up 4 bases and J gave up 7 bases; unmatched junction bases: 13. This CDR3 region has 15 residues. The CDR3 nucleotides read TGCAGCGTTGTTCCAAGCGGGGACGGGATGAATGAGCAGTTCTTC. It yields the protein CSVVPSGDGMNEQFF.

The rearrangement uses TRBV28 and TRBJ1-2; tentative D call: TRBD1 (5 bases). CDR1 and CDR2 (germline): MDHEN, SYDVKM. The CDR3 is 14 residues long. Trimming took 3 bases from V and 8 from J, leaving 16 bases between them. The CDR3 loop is CASSFGGSELGYTF. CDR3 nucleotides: TGTGCCAGCAGTTTTGGGGGGTCGGAATTAGGCTACACCTTC.

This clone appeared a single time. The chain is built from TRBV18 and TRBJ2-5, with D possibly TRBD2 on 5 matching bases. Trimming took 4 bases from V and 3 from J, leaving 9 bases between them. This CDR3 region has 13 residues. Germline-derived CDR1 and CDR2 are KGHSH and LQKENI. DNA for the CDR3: TGTGCCAGCTCACTCGGACTGAAAGAGACCCAGTACTTC. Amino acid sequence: CASSLGLKETQYF.

CDR3 amino acids: CASSLQSEQYF. The CDR3 DNA reads as TGTGCCAGCAGTCTTCAGTCCGAGCAGTACTTC. The chain employs TRBV5-4 and TRBJ2-7; D unclear. Trimming took 5 bases from V and 6 from J, leaving 9 bases between them. CDR3 length equals 11 residues. In germline, CDR1 is SGHNT, CDR2 YYREEE (reference sequence). Looking up the rest from reference TRBV5-4 and TRBJ2-7 gives the full variable domain: ETGVTQSPTHLIKTRGQQVTLRCSSQSGHNTVSWYQQALGQGPQFIFQYYREEENGRGNFPPRFSGLQFPNYSSELNVNALELDDSALYLCASSLQSEQYFGPGTRLTVT.

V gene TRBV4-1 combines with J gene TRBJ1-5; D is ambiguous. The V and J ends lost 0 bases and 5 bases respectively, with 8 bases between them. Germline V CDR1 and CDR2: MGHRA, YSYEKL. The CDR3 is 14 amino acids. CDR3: CASSQEPGHQPQHF. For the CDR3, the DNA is TGCGCCAGCAGCCAAGAGCCAGGCCATCAGCCCCAGCATTTT.

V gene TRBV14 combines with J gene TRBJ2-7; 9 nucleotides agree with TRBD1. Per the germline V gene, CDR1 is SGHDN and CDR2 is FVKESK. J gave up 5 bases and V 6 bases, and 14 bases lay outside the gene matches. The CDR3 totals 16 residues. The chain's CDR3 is CASSRFLPGQGHEQYF. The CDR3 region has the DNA TGTGCCAGCAGTCGCTTTCTACCGGGACAGGGCCACGAGCAGTACTTC.

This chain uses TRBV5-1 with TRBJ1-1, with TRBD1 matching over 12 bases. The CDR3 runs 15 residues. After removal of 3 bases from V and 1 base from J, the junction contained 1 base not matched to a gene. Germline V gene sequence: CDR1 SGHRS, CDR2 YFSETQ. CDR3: CASSSGQGANTEAFF. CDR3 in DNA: TGCGCCAGCAGCTCGGGACAGGGGGCGAACACTGAAGCTTTCTTT.

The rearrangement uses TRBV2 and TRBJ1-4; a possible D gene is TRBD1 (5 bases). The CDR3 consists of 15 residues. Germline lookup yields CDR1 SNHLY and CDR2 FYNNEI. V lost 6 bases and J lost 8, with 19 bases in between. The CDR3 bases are TGTGCCAGCAGATACACCAGGGAAGCGGAGGAAAAACTGTTTTTT. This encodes CASRYTREAEEKLFF.

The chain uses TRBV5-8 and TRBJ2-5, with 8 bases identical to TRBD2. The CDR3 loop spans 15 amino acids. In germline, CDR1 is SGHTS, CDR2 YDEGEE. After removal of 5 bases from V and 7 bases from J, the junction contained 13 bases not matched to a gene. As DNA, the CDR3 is TGTGCCAGCAGTCCGGGGGGGACGTCTGTGGGGACCCAGTACTTC. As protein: CASSPGGTSVGTQYF.

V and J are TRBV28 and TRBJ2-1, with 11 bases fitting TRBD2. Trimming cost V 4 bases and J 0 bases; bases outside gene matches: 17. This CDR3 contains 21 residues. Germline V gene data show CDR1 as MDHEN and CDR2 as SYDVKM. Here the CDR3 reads CASSSIIGTSGRITSYNEQFF. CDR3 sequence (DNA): TGTGCCAGCAGTTCAATTATCGGGACTAGCGGTAGAATAACCTCCTACAATGAGCAGTTCTTC.

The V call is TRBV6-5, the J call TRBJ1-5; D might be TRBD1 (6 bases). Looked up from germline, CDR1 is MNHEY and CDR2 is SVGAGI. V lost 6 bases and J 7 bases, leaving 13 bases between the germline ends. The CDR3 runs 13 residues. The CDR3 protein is CASRAGVKQPQHF. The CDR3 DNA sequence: TGTGCCAGCAGGGCAGGGGTGAAACAGCCCCAGCATTTT.

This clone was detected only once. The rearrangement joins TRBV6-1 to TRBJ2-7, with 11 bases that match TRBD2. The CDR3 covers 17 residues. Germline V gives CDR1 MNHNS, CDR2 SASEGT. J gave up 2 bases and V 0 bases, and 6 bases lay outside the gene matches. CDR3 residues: CASSEATSGGSAYEQYF. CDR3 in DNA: TGTGCCAGCAGTGAAGCTACTAGCGGGGGAAGTGCCTACGAGCAGTACTTC.